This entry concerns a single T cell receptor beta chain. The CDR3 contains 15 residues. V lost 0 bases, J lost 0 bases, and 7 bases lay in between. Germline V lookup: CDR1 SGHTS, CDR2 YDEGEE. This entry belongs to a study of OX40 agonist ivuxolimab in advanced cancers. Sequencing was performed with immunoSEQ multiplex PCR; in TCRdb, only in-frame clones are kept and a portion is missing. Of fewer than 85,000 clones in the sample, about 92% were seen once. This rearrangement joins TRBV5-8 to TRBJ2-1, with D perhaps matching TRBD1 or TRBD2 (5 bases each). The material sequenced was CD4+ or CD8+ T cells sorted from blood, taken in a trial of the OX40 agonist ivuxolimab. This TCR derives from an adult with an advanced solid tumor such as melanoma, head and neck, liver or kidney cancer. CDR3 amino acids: CASSLVGTSYNEQFF. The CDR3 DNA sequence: TGTGCCAGCAGCTTGGTGGGGACCTCCTACAATGAGCAGTTCTTC.